Following are 5 T cell receptor beta chains from one sample sequenced in a study of T-cell memory formation after mild COVID-19. TCRdb called the 5' RACE reads again in MiXCR, with one record for every CDR3 protein. The table lists under 300,000 distinct CDR3 sequences, 8% to 9.5% of them singletons, with 20% to 25% in the top ten. Specimen: PBMCs or a T cell subset sorted from them (not recorded which). The receptors come from a man aged 18 to 30 who had mild COVID-19 (a few samples of this study predate the infection). Cell type and time point are not known.

This clonotype appeared many times. J is TRBJ2-1 and V is TRBV10-3; 9 nucleotides align to TRBD1. Germline trimming cut 10 bases from V and 10 bases from J; bases unmatched to any gene: 5. This CDR3 has 11 residues. Germline CDR1 ENHRY, CDR2 SYGVKD. The CDR3 is CASTGGGEQFF. In DNA form, the CDR3 reads TGTGCCAGCACAGGGGGCGGAGAGCAGTTCTTC.

The chain recombines TRBV10-3 with TRBJ2-2, with D possibly matching TRBD1 (6 bases). CDR3 size: 17 residues. Trimming left V 6 bases short and J 0 bases short, with 17 bases between. Per germline, CDR1 ENHRY and CDR2 SYGVKD. The CDR3 is CAIRPAAGDANTGELFF. CDR3 DNA sequence: TGTGCCATCAGGCCCGCTGCAGGGGATGCGAACACCGGGGAGCTGTTTTTT.

The rearrangement joins TRBV5-1 to TRBJ2-3, with no clear D. V was pared by 3 bases and J by 3 bases, with 11 bases between. This CDR3 has 14 amino acids. The germline gives CDR1 SGHRS, CDR2 YFSETQ. CDR3 region: CASSWTVTTDTQYF. The CDR3 DNA reads as TGCGCCAGCAGCTGGACCGTTACTACAGATACGCAGTATTTT.

This clonotype was counted at least ten times. V gene TRBV12-3 or TRBV12-4 combines with J gene TRBJ2-7; 7 nucleotides align to TRBD1. This CDR3 is 15 amino acids long. Unmatched junction bases numbered 9, after V lost 6 bases and J lost 1 base. As DNA, the CDR3 is TGTGCCAGCAGCCCGGGACAGTTAGCGTCCTACGAGCAGTACTTC. Protein product: CASSPGQLASYEQYF.

This clonotype was observed a handful of times. This sequence joins TRBV27 and TRBJ1-3; D is possibly TRBD1 (5 bases). CDR1 and CDR2 (germline): MNHEY, SMNVEV (reference sequence). The CDR3 totals 14 residues. Trimming removed 5 bases at V and 2 bases at J, with 10 bases between. The CDR3 coding sequence is TGTGCCAGCAGTCCGACGACAGCTGGAAACACCATATATTTT. This gives the protein CASSPTTAGNTIYF.